One and the same sample provided the 8 T cell receptor beta chains below, sequenced in a study of shared clonotypes between healthy human individuals (dated by TCRdb to 2020 to 2022). The library was produced with the immunoSEQ multiplex PCR assay. Sourced from immuneACCESS, this table was stored by TCRdb with only in-frame sequences that have V and J called. A share of the clones is absent; for the studies checked, an unresolved V gene accounts for under half, and the remainder has no known explanation. The sample data list about 2.3 million clones, and over 85% of these were observed just once. The ten largest clones add up to approximately 0.4% of the sample. The sample taken for sequencing was naive CD4+ T cells from PBMCs. This specimen's cell subset or site label, interpreted: CD45RA+ positively selected. The receptor source for this set is a man aged 18 to 30 in good health. Some clones in this sample may be carry-over from other donors' samples.

V is TRBV10-3 and J is TRBJ1-4; D is possibly TRBD1 (5 bases). This CDR3 has 14 amino acids. CDR1 and CDR2 from the germline V gene are ENHRY and SYGVKD. V shed 7 bases and J shed 7 bases, with 16 bases lying between them. The CDR3 DNA is TGTGCCATCAACCAGGGCCCTCCCAGTGAAAAACTGTTTTTT. Its protein is CAINQGPPSEKLFF.

This rearrangement joins TRBV6-1 to TRBJ1-1; no definite D call. The length of the CDR3 is 15 residues. Germline values: CDR1 MNHNS, CDR2 SASEGT. V lost 1 base to trimming and J lost 1 base, with 10 bases between them. This chain's CDR3 is CASSEEGAENTEAFF. The CDR3 DNA reads TGTGCCAGCAGTGAAGAGGGAGCAGAGAACACTGAAGCTTTCTTT.

The sample holds one count of this clone. The chain couples TRBV9 to TRBJ2-1; TRBD2 is a possible D gene (5 bases). Trimming removed 4 bases from V and 7 bases from J, with 18 bases in between. CDR3 size: 15 residues. Germline V gives CDR1 SGDLS, CDR2 YYNGEE. The CDR3 DNA follows: TGTGCCAGCAGCAATACTCGGACTTCCTTAAATGAGCAGTTCTTC. Its protein is CASSNTRTSLNEQFF.

This clone appeared a single time. This rearrangement joins TRBV2 to TRBJ1-5; tentative D call: TRBD1 (5 bases). V lost 6 bases to trimming and J lost 4 bases, with 10 bases between them. Germline CDR1 and CDR2: SNHLY and FYNNEI. The CDR3 totals 13 residues. CDR3 loop: CASSPEGNQPQHF. The CDR3 bases are TGTGCCAGCAGCCCAGAGGGGAATCAGCCCCAGCATTTT.

This chain uses TRBV15 with TRBJ1-1; no firm D call. V shed 1 base and J shed 10 bases, with 16 bases lying between them. The CDR3 is 14 residues long. Germline CDR1 reads LNHNV; CDR2 reads YYDKDF (reference sequence). CDR3 loop: CATSRVGEGLGAFF. In DNA form, the CDR3 reads TGTGCCACCAGCAGAGTTGGGGAAGGCCTAGGAGCTTTCTTT.

The chain has TRBV6-1 and TRBJ2-6, with 7 bases lining up with TRBD2. There are 15 residues in the CDR3. Per the germline V gene, CDR1 is MNHNS and CDR2 is SASEGT. V was clipped by 9 bases and J by 0 bases; unmatched bases: 5. CDR3 sequence: CASASGVSGANVLTF. The CDR3 nucleotides read TGTGCCAGTGCTAGCGGCGTCTCTGGGGCCAACGTCCTGACTTTC.

The chain is built from TRBV29-1 and TRBJ2-7; weak D call: TRBD2 (5 bases). The germline V and J ends were trimmed by 4 bases and 2 bases, with 12 bases remaining between them. CDR3 length equals 13 residues. Germline assignment: CDR1 SQVTM and CDR2 ANQGSEA. The DNA for the CDR3 is TGCAGCGTTGGGGAAGGGAGCACCTACGAGCAGTACTTC. It codes for CSVGEGSTYEQYF.

The J gene is TRBJ1-2, the V gene TRBV4-2, with TRBD1 as a possible D gene (5 bases). The CDR3 runs to 13 residues. Germline V gene data show CDR1 as LGHNA and CDR2 as YNFKEQ. The V gene lost 3 bases and the J gene lost 2 bases, with 7 bases spanning the gap. The CDR3 here is CASSQTENYGYTF. DNA of the CDR3: TGTGCCAGCAGCCAGACAGAGAACTATGGCTACACCTTC.